The 26 T cell receptor beta chains listed next were all sequenced from one sample in a study of T cell responses to AZD1222 COVID-19 vaccine. Clones were read by immunoSEQ multiplex PCR, and TCRdb kept only the in-frame ones, dropping some. The sample has about 130,000 clones, about 90% seen once; the top ten hold about 10%. The source material was peripheral blood, sampled on day 0 of AZD1222 vaccination. The receptors were sampled from an adult in good health.

The chain links TRBV25-1 to TRBJ1-2; D is undetermined. In germline, CDR1 is MGHDK, CDR2 SYGVNS. This CDR3 spans 12 amino acids. Trimming cost V 1 base and J 4 bases, with 4 bases left between them. CDR3 DNA: TGTGCCAGCAGTGAATTGGTCTATGGCTACACCTTC. Its translation is CASSELVYGYTF.

This clone was counted between two and nine times. This chain links TRBV4-2 with TRBJ2-2; D remains ambiguous. Germline V gene data show CDR1 as LGHNA and CDR2 as YNFKEQ. Trimming cost V 4 bases and J 3 bases, with 15 bases left between them. This CDR3 spans 16 amino acids. The CDR3 protein is CASSPEIGPDTGELFF. The CDR3 nucleotides are TGTGCCAGCAGCCCAGAGATAGGGCCCGACACCGGGGAGCTGTTTTTT.

The chain employs TRBV6-6 and TRBJ2-3, with TRBD2 matching over 10 bases. V lost 5 bases, J lost 0 bases, and 8 bases stayed unmatched. Germline loops: CDR1 MNHNY, CDR2 SVGAGI (reference sequence). The CDR3 loop spans 17 amino acids. CDR3 sequence reads: CASSGSLTSGSTDTQYF. DNA for the CDR3: TGTGCCAGCAGTGGATCCCTGACTAGCGGGAGCACAGATACGCAGTATTTT.

A note on this clone: In the same sample, other DNA sequences code for this CDR3. The V gene is TRBV27, the J gene TRBJ2-7; D gene uncertain. CDR1 and CDR2 (germline): MNHEY, SMNVEV (reference sequence). The V end lost 6 bases, the J end lost 0 bases, and 9 bases lay between the germline ends. The CDR3 consists of 13 residues. The CDR3 loop reads CASSLGTSYEQYF. The CDR3 DNA reads as TGTGCCAGCAGCCTGGGAACCTCCTACGAGCAGTACTTC.

The chain is built from TRBV27 and TRBJ1-2; 9 nucleotides align to TRBD1. There are 14 residues in the CDR3. V lost 5 bases and J lost 8; bases outside the gene matches: 9. CDR1 is MNHEY and CDR2 is SMNVEV in the germline V gene (reference sequence). This chain's CDR3 is CASSTRTGERGYTF. The CDR3 DNA reads as TGTGCCAGCAGTACGCGGACAGGGGAGAGAGGCTACACCTTC.

This chain joins TRBV7-2 and TRBJ1-5; TRBD1 aligns across 7 bases. The CDR3 loop spans 15 amino acids. Germline V gene lookup returns CDR1 SGHTA and CDR2 FQGNSA. Losses at the gene ends were 5 bases for V and 5 bases for J; bases not matched to a gene: 9. The CDR3 sequence is CASSLTTGLHQPQHF. In DNA, the CDR3 is TGTGCCAGCAGCCTCACGACAGGGCTGCATCAGCCCCAGCATTTT.

The chain combines TRBV15 with TRBJ1-4, with unresolved D. The V gene's germline CDR1 is LNHNV and CDR2 YYDKDF (reference sequence). The CDR3 consists of 13 residues. The V and J ends lost 0 bases and 13 bases respectively, with 12 bases between them. The CDR3 sequence: CATSRDRGARLFF. CDR3 DNA: TGTGCCACCAGCAGAGATCGAGGCGCGAGACTGTTTTTT.

V is TRBV13 and J is TRBJ2-1; 8 positions agree with TRBD2. V lost 5 bases and J lost 7; bases outside the gene matches: 10. CDR1 is PRHDT, CDR2 FYEKMQ, per germline (reference sequence). CDR3 length: 15 amino acids. CDR3 sequence: CASSPPGGPGNEQFF. The CDR3 nucleotides read TGTGCCAGCAGCCCTCCGGGGGGGCCGGGGAATGAGCAGTTCTTC.

The V and J genes are TRBV19 and TRBJ2-1; D not resolved. Per germline, CDR1 LNHDA and CDR2 SQIVND (reference sequence). The CDR3 loop spans 15 amino acids. V lost 3 bases to trimming and J lost 5 bases, with 14 bases between them. CDR3 nucleotide sequence: TGTGCCAGTAGTATCAGGAGCCTCCCCAACAATGAGCAGTTCTTC. The encoded protein is CASSIRSLPNNEQFF.

This clone was counted only a few times. V and J are TRBV29-1 and TRBJ1-2; possibly TRBD1 for D (5 bases). This CDR3 has 14 amino acids. V lost 7 bases and J lost 0, with 15 bases in between. Germline V gene data show CDR1 as SQVTM and CDR2 as ANQGSEA. In nucleotides, the CDR3 is TGCAGCGCCGCTCGGGACGAAACTAACTATGGCTACACCTTC. Protein sequence: CSAARDETNYGYTF.

CDR3: CAWSAVSGGGLLEQYF. The CDR3 region has the DNA TGTGCCTGGAGTGCCGTTTCAGGGGGTGGCCTTCTCGAGCAGTACTTC. The chain has TRBV30 and TRBJ2-7; TRBD1 agrees at 7 bases. This CDR3 spans 16 amino acids. The V gene's germline CDR1 is GTSNPN and CDR2 SVGIG (reference sequence). The junction had 15 bases not matched to a gene; V was cut back by 1 base and J by 6 bases.

The rearrangement uses TRBV5-4 and TRBJ2-2; 10 bases are shared with TRBD1. Losses at the gene ends were 0 bases for V and 1 base for J; bases not matched to a gene: 6. The V gene's germline CDR1 is SGHNT and CDR2 YYREEE (reference sequence). The CDR3 runs 18 residues. The CDR3 spells CASSLGDRGNLNTGELFF. In DNA form, the CDR3 reads TGTGCCAGCAGCTTGGGGGACAGGGGTAATCTGAACACCGGGGAGCTGTTTTTT. Based on the CDR3 plus reference TRBV5-4 and TRBJ2-2, the full variable domain is ETGVTQSPTHLIKTRGQQVTLRCSSQSGHNTVSWYQQALGQGPQFIFQYYREEENGRGNFPPRFSGLQFPNYSSELNVNALELDDSALYLCASSLGDRGNLNTGELFFGEGSRLTVL.

The rearrangement links TRBV7-9 to TRBJ1-4; 7 positions match TRBD1. The germline V gene has CDR1 SEHNR and CDR2 FQNEAQ (reference sequence). Trimming took 6 bases from V and 4 from J; bases not matched to a gene: 8. CDR3 size: 15 residues. The chain's CDR3 is CASSPDRAFNEKLFF. The CDR3 DNA is TGTGCCAGCAGTCCCGACAGGGCTTTTAATGAAAAACTGTTTTTT.

The chain recombines TRBV30 with TRBJ1-2, with 7 bases matching TRBD1. Trimming cost V 2 bases and J 5 bases; bases outside gene matches: 5. The CDR3 length is 13 residues. The V gene's germline CDR1 is GTSNPN and CDR2 SVGIG (reference sequence). The CDR3 DNA reads TGTGCCTGGAGTCCGACAGGGTTGTATGGCTACACCTTC. It translates to CAWSPTGLYGYTF. The complete variable domain, with remaining parts taken from reference TRBV30 and TRBJ1-2, reads SQTIHQWPATLVQPVGSPLSLECTVEGTSNPNLYWYRQAAGRGLQLLFYSVGIGQISSEVPQNLSASRPQDRQFILSSKKLLLSDSGFYLCAWSPTGLYGYTFGSGTRLTVV.

J is TRBJ1-1 and V is TRBV2; D gene uncertain. V shed 6 bases and J shed 4 bases, with 12 bases lying between them. CDR1 is SNHLY and CDR2 is FYNNEI in the germline V gene. The CDR3 is 13 amino acids. The CDR3 here is CASSPWVGTEAFF. The DNA of the CDR3 is TGTGCCAGCAGCCCCTGGGTTGGCACTGAAGCTTTCTTT.

This chain joins TRBV24-1 and TRBJ1-3, with a weak D call TRBD1 (5 bases). The V end lost 1 base, the J end lost 7 bases, and 10 bases lay between the germline ends. Germline values: CDR1 KGHDR, CDR2 SFDVKD. The CDR3 has 14 residues. As DNA, the CDR3 is TGTGCCACCAGTGATTTAGGGGCTGATAACACCATATATTTT. It yields the protein CATSDLGADNTIYF.

The count of this clone is one. V gene TRBV13 combines with J gene TRBJ2-1; D uncertain. Per the germline V gene, CDR1 is PRHDT and CDR2 is FYEKMQ (reference sequence). Deletions cut 3 bases from V and 8 bases from J, with 11 bases between. CDR3 length: 13 residues. The CDR3 reads CASSFRSLYEQFF. Written as DNA, the CDR3 is TGTGCCAGCAGCTTTCGTTCTTTGTATGAGCAGTTCTTC. Looking up the rest from reference TRBV13 and TRBJ2-1 gives the full variable domain: AAGVIQSPRHLIKEKRETATLKCYPIPRHDTVYWYQQGPGQDPQFLISFYEKMQSDKGSIPDRFSAQQFSDYHSELNMSSLELGDSALYFCASSFRSLYEQFFGPGTRLTVL.

This clone occurred a few times. The chain has TRBV15 and TRBJ2-5; tentative D call: TRBD2 (6 bases). Trimming took 2 bases from V and 7 from J, leaving 17 bases between them. This CDR3 has 15 amino acids. Germline V CDR1 and CDR2: LNHNV, YYDKDF (reference sequence). The CDR3 region has the DNA TGTGCCACCAGCAGAACTGGGACGGAGGGTTCGACCCAGTACTTC. Its protein is CATSRTGTEGSTQYF.

The rearrangement joins TRBV7-8 to TRBJ1-2; the D is unclear. Per germline, CDR1 SGHVS and CDR2 FQNEAQ. With 2 bases removed from V and 6 bases from J, the gap between germline ends came to 7 bases. The CDR3 is made up of 12 amino acids. The CDR3 region has the DNA TGTGCCAGCAGCTTATCTGGGCATGGCTACACCTTC. It encodes CASSLSGHGYTF.

This chain joins TRBV5-5 and TRBJ2-7; 8 positions agree with TRBD1. V lost 1 base and J lost 7; bases outside the gene matches: 10. The CDR3 totals 15 residues. CDR1 and CDR2 (germline): SGHKS, YYEKEE (reference sequence). This CDR3 is CASSLHRTGTREQYF. The CDR3 region has the DNA TGTGCCAGCAGCTTGCATCGGACAGGGACTCGGGAGCAGTACTTC.

The rearrangement joins TRBV7-2 to TRBJ2-7, with 11 bases identical to TRBD2. With V trimmed by 5 bases and J by 4 bases, 4 bases remained unmatched. The CDR3 length is 14 residues. CDR1 SGHTA and CDR2 FQGNSA come from the germline V gene. CDR3 region: CASSQGTSGYEQYF. The CDR3, as DNA: TGTGCCAGCAGCCAAGGGACTAGCGGTTACGAGCAGTACTTC.

The chain couples TRBV28 to TRBJ2-3; TRBD2 agrees at 8 bases. The junction had 5 bases not matched to a gene; V was cut back by 6 bases and J by 3 bases. The CDR3 length is 14 residues. Germline loops: CDR1 MDHEN, CDR2 SYDVKM. CDR3 in DNA: TGTGCCAGCAGCGGGAGGGTGGGTACAGATACGCAGTATTTT. It translates to CASSGRVGTDTQYF.

This chain uses TRBV7-2 with TRBJ2-1, with TRBD1 identical over 10 bases. The germline gives CDR1 SGHTA, CDR2 FQGNSA. CDR3 length equals 16 residues. The ends lost 0 bases at V and 5 bases at J; junction bases unmatched: 4. The DNA for the CDR3 is TGTGCCAGCAGCTTAGCCTGGACAGGGGGGAACAATGAGCAGTTCTTC. Protein sequence: CASSLAWTGGNNEQFF.

This chain links TRBV24-1 with TRBJ1-3; D uncertain. The germline V gene has CDR1 KGHDR and CDR2 SFDVKD. V lost 1 base and J 7 bases, leaving 7 bases between the germline ends. CDR3 length: 13 residues. CDR3 nucleotides: TGTGCCACCAGTGATTTAAAGGTTAACACCATATATTTT. It is translated as CATSDLKVNTIYF.

This clone was counted between two and nine times. V gene TRBV28 combines with J gene TRBJ1-2; 8 nucleotides match TRBD1. CDR3 length: 14 residues. J was trimmed by 4 bases and V by 8 bases; bases with no gene match: 9. CDR1 and CDR2 (germline): MDHEN, SYDVKM. The CDR3 is CASRTQGGGYGYTF. For the CDR3, the DNA is TGTGCCAGCCGGACACAGGGGGGAGGCTATGGCTACACCTTC.

J is TRBJ2-1 and V is TRBV7-9; D uncertain. V was trimmed by 4 bases and J by 4 bases, leaving 5 bases between them. The CDR3 covers 12 residues. Per germline, CDR1 SEHNR and CDR2 FQNEAQ (reference sequence). The CDR3 loop is CASSSEYNEQFF. For the CDR3, the DNA is TGTGCCAGCAGCTCGGAATACAATGAGCAGTTCTTC.